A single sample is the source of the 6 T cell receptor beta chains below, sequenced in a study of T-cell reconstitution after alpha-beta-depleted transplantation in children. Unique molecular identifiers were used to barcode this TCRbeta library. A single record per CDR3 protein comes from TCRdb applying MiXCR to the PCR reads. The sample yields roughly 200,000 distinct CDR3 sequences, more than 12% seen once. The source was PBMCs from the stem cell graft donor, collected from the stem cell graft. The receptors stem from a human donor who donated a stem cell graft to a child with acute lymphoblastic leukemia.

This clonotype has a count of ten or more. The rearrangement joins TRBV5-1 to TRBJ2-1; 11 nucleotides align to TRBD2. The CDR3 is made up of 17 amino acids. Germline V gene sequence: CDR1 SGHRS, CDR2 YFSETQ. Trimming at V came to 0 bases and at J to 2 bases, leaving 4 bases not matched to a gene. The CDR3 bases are TGCGCCAGCAGCTTGGGCCTACTAGCGGGAGCCTACAATGAGCAGTTCTTC. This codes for CASSLGLLAGAYNEQFF. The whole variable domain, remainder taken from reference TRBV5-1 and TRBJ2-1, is KAGVTQTPRYLIKTRGQQVTLSCSPISGHRSVSWYQQTPGQGLQFLFEYFSETQRNKGNFPGRFSGRQFSNSRSEMNVSTLELGDSALYLCASSLGLLAGAYNEQFFGPGTRLTVL.

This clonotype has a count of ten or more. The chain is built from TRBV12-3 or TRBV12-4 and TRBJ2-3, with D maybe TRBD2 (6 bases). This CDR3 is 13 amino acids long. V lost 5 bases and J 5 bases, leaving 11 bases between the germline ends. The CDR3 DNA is TGTGCCAGCAGTCCGACTAGAGTAGATACGCAGTATTTT. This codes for CASSPTRVDTQYF.

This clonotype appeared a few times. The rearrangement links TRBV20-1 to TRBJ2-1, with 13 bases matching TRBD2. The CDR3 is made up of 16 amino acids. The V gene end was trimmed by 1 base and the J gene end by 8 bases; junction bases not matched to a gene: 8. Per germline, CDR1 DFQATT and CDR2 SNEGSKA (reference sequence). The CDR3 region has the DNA TGCAGTGCTAGAGGGGGACTAGCGGGACGTTCGGATGAGCAGTTCTTC. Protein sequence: CSARGGLAGRSDEQFF.

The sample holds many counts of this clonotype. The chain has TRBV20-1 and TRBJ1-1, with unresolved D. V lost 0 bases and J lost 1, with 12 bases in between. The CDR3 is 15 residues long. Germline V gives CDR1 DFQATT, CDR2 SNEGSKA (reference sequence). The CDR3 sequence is CSARDTAMGNTEAFF. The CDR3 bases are TGCAGTGCTAGAGATACGGCGATGGGGAACACTGAAGCTTTCTTT.

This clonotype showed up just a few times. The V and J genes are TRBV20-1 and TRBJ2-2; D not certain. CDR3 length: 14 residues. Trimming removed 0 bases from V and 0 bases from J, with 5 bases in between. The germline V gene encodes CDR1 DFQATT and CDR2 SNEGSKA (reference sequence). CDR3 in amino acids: CSARDAPNTGELFF. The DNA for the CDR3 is TGCAGTGCTAGAGACGCCCCGAACACCGGGGAGCTGTTTTTT.

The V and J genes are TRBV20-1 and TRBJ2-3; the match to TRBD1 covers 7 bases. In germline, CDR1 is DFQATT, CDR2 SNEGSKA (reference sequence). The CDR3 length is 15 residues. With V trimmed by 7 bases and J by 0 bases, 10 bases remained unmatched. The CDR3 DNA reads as TGCAGTGTTCCCAGCCGGGACAGCAGCACAGATACGCAGTATTTT. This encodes CSVPSRDSSTDTQYF.